The clone carrying this T cell receptor beta chain has a count of ten or more. Its antigen is not known. V lost 1 base, J lost 7 bases, and 14 bases lay in between. The CDR3 runs 15 residues. The V gene's germline CDR1 is SEHNR and CDR2 FQNEAQ (reference sequence). Genomic DNA, serving as template, underwent TCR beta VDJ and CDR3 profiling. TCRdb re-derived calls from the reads in MiXCR, one entry per CDR3 protein. The sample lists about 160,000 distinct CDR3 sequences, around 45% occurring once. The data are from a study of CD8+CD57+ T cells in acquired aplastic anemia. At the level of the study: The sorted CD4+ and CD8+ cells yielded an average around 3 ug of DNA. Study findings and constraints: A set of 25 to 35 CD8+ CDR3 sequences was shared between patients and controls, and these sequences appeared highly expressed in patients.

J is TRBJ2-1 and V is TRBV7-9, with D perhaps TRBD2 (6 bases). The source is a human donor in good health. Sequencing was performed on sorted CD4+, CD8+, or CD8+CD57+ T cells (not recorded which) from PBMCs. CDR3 DNA: TGTGCCAGCAGCTTAGGGGGGGACCCGTCAAATGAGCAGTTCTTC. Translating it yields CASSLGGDPSNEQFF. Full variable domain (missing parts from reference TRBV7-9 and TRBJ2-1): DTGVSQNPRHKITKRGQNVTFRCDPISEHNRLYWYRQTLGQGPEFLTYFQNEAQLEKSRLLSDRFSAERPKGSFSTLEIQRTEQGDSAMYLCASSLGGDPSNEQFFGPGTRLTVL.